This T cell receptor (beta chain) appears in the sequencing data of a study of pediatric ulcerative colitis. Findings and caveats of the study: Rectal repertoires separated controls, mild-moderate and acute severe colitis. Two rectal CDR3 clonotypes occurred in all ulcerative colitis patients. This repertoire reflects total lymphocytes rather than subpopulations like regulatory T cells.

Germline V CDR1 and CDR2: SGHRS, YFSETQ. The CDR3 is 16 amino acids. The V end was cut by 0 bases, the J end by 1 base, with 12 bases between. Up to 500,000 reads were sequenced per sample. Repertoires were generated with immunoSEQ multiplex PCR, while TCRdb's copy carries only in-frame clones and drops some. The sample records about 32,000 clones, around 80% being singletons. On this clone itself: Its matching antigen is unknown.

This sequence joins TRBV5-1 and TRBJ2-3; D is perhaps TRBD2 (6 bases). The sequence was obtained from a boy aged 10-17 years with severe ulcerative colitis. The specimen was blood. Written as DNA, the CDR3 is TGCGCCAGCAGCTTGGATGGGGGGTCGGGCACAGATACGCAGTATTTT. It specifies CASSLDGGSGTDTQYF.